This is a list of T cell receptor beta chains from one sample in a study of blood T cell repertoires in COVID-19. The data were produced by immunoSEQ multiplex PCR, yet TCRdb's version contains in-frame clones alone and is incomplete. The sample comprises more than 100,000 clones, 86% of which are singletons, and 4% to 5.5% rests with the top ten. The sequenced material came from peripheral blood. The receptors come from a man in his forties with acute or convalescent COVID-19. Both conserved end residues are part of each CDR3. A D gene is named only where the DNA matches it firmly. Not all rows give a size; the values are once, few, many and, for expanded clones, a class.

clone size	J gene	D gene	V gene	CDR3 protein	CDR3 DNA
.	TRBJ2-5	.	TRBV5-1	CASSGLGGEETQYF	TGCGCCAGCAGCGGACTTGGGGGCGAAGAGACCCAGTACTTC
.	TRBJ2-7	.	TRBV3-1/TRBV3-2	CTSSQGRQSSYEQYF	TGTACCAGCAGCCAGGGCCGCCAGAGCTCCTACGAGCAGTACTTC
.	TRBJ1-2	TRBD1	TRBV14	CASSPGTAYGYTF	TGTGCCAGCAGCCCCGGGACAGCCTATGGCTACACCTTC
.	TRBJ2-4	TRBD1	TRBV30	CAWSGEQGTKNIQYF	TGTGCCTGGAGTGGAGAACAGGGGACCAAAAACATTCAGTACTTC
.	TRBJ1-6	.	TRBV7-8	CASSPLNSPLHF	TGTGCCAGCAGCCCTCTTAATTCACCCCTCCACTTT
.	TRBJ2-7	TRBD2	TRBV20-1	CSASGGGAGLAGVYEQYF	TGCAGTGCTAGTGGGGGCGGGGCTGGACTAGCGGGAGTTTACGAGCAGTACTTC
.	TRBJ2-7	TRBD1	TRBV5-6	CASSRPGQGAYEQYF	TGTGCCAGCAGCAGACCGGGACAGGGGGCCTACGAGCAGTACTTC
.	TRBJ1-4	TRBD1	TRBV19	CASSQGAGNEKLFF	TGTGCCAGTAGCCAGGGGGCTGGTAATGAAAAACTGTTTTTT
.	TRBJ1-2	.	TRBV6-1	CASSDPGRNYGYTF	TGTGCCAGCAGTGACCCAGGGAGGAACTATGGCTACACCTTC
once	TRBJ2-2	.	TRBV10-1	CASSDTWGANTGELFF	TGCGCCAGCAGTGATACATGGGGGGCGAACACCGGGGAGCTGTTTTTT
few	TRBJ1-6	.	TRBV3-1/TRBV3-2	CASSQGGGAGASSPLHF	TGTGCCAGCAGCCAGGGGGGAGGTGCGGGGGCGAGCTCACCCCTCCACTTT
once	TRBJ1-2	.	TRBV6-2/TRBV6-3	CASSLGLFYTF	TGTGCCAGCAGTCTCGGACTTTTCTACACCTTC
.	TRBJ2-1	.	TRBV19	CASSPTGYNEQFF	TGTGCCAGTAGTCCGACTGGATACAATGAGCAGTTCTTC
many	TRBJ1-2	.	TRBV7-2	CASSQIGTTYGYTF	TGTGCCAGCAGCCAAATTGGGACTACCTATGGCTACACCTTC
.	TRBJ2-6	TRBD1	TRBV19	CASTGGAGANVLTF	TGTGCCAGCACAGGGGGCGCGGGGGCCAACGTCCTGACTTTC
.	TRBJ2-1	TRBD2	TRBV3-1/TRBV3-2	CASSQDYRGGEQFF	TGTGCCAGCAGCCAAGATTATCGGGGGGGTGAGCAGTTCTTC
.	TRBJ2-7	TRBD2	TRBV2	CASLGGSSYEQYF	TGTGCCAGCTTGGGGGGGAGCTCCTACGAGCAGTACTTC
.	TRBJ2-7	TRBD2	TRBV5-6	CASSLYFTSGTYEQYF	TGTGCCAGCAGCTTGTACTTTACTAGCGGGACCTACGAGCAGTACTTC
.	TRBJ1-2	.	TRBV18	CASSQDRQDYGYTF	TGTGCCAGCTCACAGGACAGACAAGACTATGGCTACACCTTC
.	TRBJ2-5	.	TRBV11-2	CASSSTDRETQYF	TGTGCCAGCAGCTCAACTGACAGAGAGACCCAGTACTTC
few	TRBJ1-5	.	TRBV2	CASSGYSNQPQHF	TGTGCCAGCTCAGGTTATAGCAATCAGCCCCAGCATTTT
few	TRBJ2-5	TRBD2	TRBV7-3	CASSLEGRRGAETQYF	TGTGCCAGCAGCTTAGAAGGACGGCGGGGGGCGGAGACCCAGTACTTC
.	TRBJ1-6	TRBD1	TRBV14	CASSQRTGSSYNSPLHF	TGTGCCAGCAGCCAGAGGACAGGAAGCTCCTATAATTCACCCCTCCACTTT
.	TRBJ1-3	TRBD1	TRBV5-8	CASGQGRGPLGNTIYF	TGTGCCAGCGGACAGGGGAGGGGCCCACTGGGAAACACCATATATTTT
.	TRBJ1-2	.	TRBV19	CASSGQLGGGYTF	TGTGCCAGTAGTGGACAGCTTGGGGGTGGCTACACCTTC
.	TRBJ1-6	.	TRBV10-2	CASSEPHRVEDSPLHF	TGCGCCAGCAGTGAGCCCCACAGGGTTGAGGATTCACCCCTCCACTTT
.	TRBJ1-4	.	TRBV29-1	CSVEAGQGREKLFF	TGCAGCGTTGAAGCAGGGCAGGGTCGGGAAAAACTGTTTTTT
.	TRBJ1-5	.	TRBV3-1/TRBV3-2	CASSQDVWGSIYSNQPQHF	TGTGCCAGCAGCCAAGATGTCTGGGGCAGCATTTATAGCAATCAGCCCCAGCATTTT
few	TRBJ2-7	.	TRBV7-3	CASSLDGQPGYEQYF	TGTGCCAGCAGCTTAGATGGTCAGCCAGGGTACGAGCAGTACTTC
.	TRBJ2-3	.	TRBV5-5	CASSLGQGWTDTQYF	TGTGCCAGCAGCTTGGGGCAGGGGTGGACAGATACGCAGTATTTT
few	TRBJ1-3	.	TRBV15	CATSRDRGKGNTIYF	TGTGCCACCAGCAGAGACAGGGGCAAAGGAAACACCATATATTTT
.	TRBJ2-3	TRBD2	TRBV7-9	CASSPGTRGTDTQYF	TGTGCCAGCAGTCCCGGGACTAGAGGCACAGATACGCAGTATTTT
.	TRBJ1-4	.	TRBV5-1	CASSLPEATNEKLFF	TGCGCCAGCAGCTTGCCGGAGGCAACTAATGAAAAACTGTTTTTT
.	TRBJ2-5	TRBD2	TRBV7-2	CASSPRWVAGGSGETQYF	TGTGCCAGCAGCCCTAGATGGGTAGCGGGGGGCTCAGGGGAGACCCAGTACTTC
.	TRBJ1-3	.	TRBV7-9	CASSGTSGNTIYF	TGTGCCAGCAGCGGCACCTCTGGAAACACCATATATTTT
.	TRBJ1-3	TRBD1	TRBV19	CASSPDRGIGNTIYF	TGTGCCAGTAGTCCAGACAGGGGAATTGGAAACACCATATATTTT
.	TRBJ1-1	TRBD1	TRBV6-5	CASSVQGRSTEAFF	TGTGCCAGCAGCGTACAGGGGAGAAGCACTGAAGCTTTCTTT
.	TRBJ2-7	TRBD2	TRBV13	CASSSRKLAGNGEQYF	TGTGCCAGCAGCTCCCGGAAGCTAGCGGGGAATGGCGAGCAGTACTTC
.	TRBJ2-3	TRBD1	TRBV5-1	CASSLGQGAADTQYF	TGCGCCAGCAGCTTAGGACAGGGGGCCGCAGATACGCAGTATTTT
.	TRBJ1-3	TRBD1	TRBV19	CASSAGTASGNTIYF	TGTGCCAGTAGTGCCGGGACAGCCTCTGGAAACACCATATATTTT
once	TRBJ1-2	.	TRBV19	CASSHANYRDGYTF	TGTGCCAGTAGTCACGCGAACTACAGGGATGGCTACACCTTC
.	TRBJ1-2	.	TRBV11-2	CASSAGENYGYTF	TGTGCCAGCAGCGCAGGGGAGAACTATGGCTACACCTTC
.	TRBJ1-4	.	TRBV7-2	CASSSTVTNEKLFF	TGTGCCAGCAGCTCGACAGTGACTAATGAAAAACTGTTTTTT
few	TRBJ2-1	TRBD2	TRBV4-2	CASSHQLGGLGGNEQFF	TGTGCCAGCAGCCATCAGCTAGGGGGACTAGGTGGGAATGAGCAGTTCTTC
.	TRBJ1-6	TRBD1	TRBV19	CASSPGQGLPLHF	TGTGCCAGTAGTCCGGGACAGGGTTTACCCCTCCACTTT
.	TRBJ2-1	TRBD1	TRBV3-1/TRBV3-2	CATRDRGYNEQFF	TGTGCCACCCGGGACAGGGGGTACAATGAGCAGTTCTTC
.	TRBJ2-7	.	TRBV19	CASSMGRGYEQYF	TGTGCCAGTAGTATGGGCAGGGGCTACGAGCAGTACTTC
.	TRBJ1-1	.	TRBV6-1	CASSEALTNPNTEAFF	TGTGCCAGCAGTGAAGCGTTAACAAACCCGAACACTGAAGCTTTCTTT
.	TRBJ2-2	.	TRBV21-1	CASSIDRGANTGELFF	TGTGCCAGCAGCATCGACAGGGGGGCGAACACCGGGGAGCTGTTTTTT
.	TRBJ1-3	.	TRBV30	CAWSDAIGNTIYF	TGTGCCTGGAGTGACGCTATAGGAAACACCATATATTTT
.	TRBJ2-1	.	TRBV7-6	CASSLGAGENEQFF	TGTGCCAGCAGCTTAGGGGCAGGGGAAAATGAGCAGTTCTTC
.	TRBJ2-3	.	TRBV5-1	CASRGSGLVGADTQYF	TGCGCCAGCAGGGGTAGCGGATTGGTGGGCGCAGATACGCAGTATTTT
.	TRBJ2-3	TRBD2	TRBV3-1/TRBV3-2	CASTGTSSTDTQYF	TGTGCCAGCACCGGGACTAGCTCCACAGATACGCAGTATTTT
.	TRBJ1-3	TRBD1	TRBV2	CASRGTGEGNTIYF	TGTGCCAGCAGAGGAACAGGGGAAGGAAACACCATATATTTT
.	TRBJ2-2	.	TRBV7-2	CASSLGTTGGELFF	TGTGCCAGCAGCTTAGGGACAACTGGCGGGGAGCTGTTTTTT